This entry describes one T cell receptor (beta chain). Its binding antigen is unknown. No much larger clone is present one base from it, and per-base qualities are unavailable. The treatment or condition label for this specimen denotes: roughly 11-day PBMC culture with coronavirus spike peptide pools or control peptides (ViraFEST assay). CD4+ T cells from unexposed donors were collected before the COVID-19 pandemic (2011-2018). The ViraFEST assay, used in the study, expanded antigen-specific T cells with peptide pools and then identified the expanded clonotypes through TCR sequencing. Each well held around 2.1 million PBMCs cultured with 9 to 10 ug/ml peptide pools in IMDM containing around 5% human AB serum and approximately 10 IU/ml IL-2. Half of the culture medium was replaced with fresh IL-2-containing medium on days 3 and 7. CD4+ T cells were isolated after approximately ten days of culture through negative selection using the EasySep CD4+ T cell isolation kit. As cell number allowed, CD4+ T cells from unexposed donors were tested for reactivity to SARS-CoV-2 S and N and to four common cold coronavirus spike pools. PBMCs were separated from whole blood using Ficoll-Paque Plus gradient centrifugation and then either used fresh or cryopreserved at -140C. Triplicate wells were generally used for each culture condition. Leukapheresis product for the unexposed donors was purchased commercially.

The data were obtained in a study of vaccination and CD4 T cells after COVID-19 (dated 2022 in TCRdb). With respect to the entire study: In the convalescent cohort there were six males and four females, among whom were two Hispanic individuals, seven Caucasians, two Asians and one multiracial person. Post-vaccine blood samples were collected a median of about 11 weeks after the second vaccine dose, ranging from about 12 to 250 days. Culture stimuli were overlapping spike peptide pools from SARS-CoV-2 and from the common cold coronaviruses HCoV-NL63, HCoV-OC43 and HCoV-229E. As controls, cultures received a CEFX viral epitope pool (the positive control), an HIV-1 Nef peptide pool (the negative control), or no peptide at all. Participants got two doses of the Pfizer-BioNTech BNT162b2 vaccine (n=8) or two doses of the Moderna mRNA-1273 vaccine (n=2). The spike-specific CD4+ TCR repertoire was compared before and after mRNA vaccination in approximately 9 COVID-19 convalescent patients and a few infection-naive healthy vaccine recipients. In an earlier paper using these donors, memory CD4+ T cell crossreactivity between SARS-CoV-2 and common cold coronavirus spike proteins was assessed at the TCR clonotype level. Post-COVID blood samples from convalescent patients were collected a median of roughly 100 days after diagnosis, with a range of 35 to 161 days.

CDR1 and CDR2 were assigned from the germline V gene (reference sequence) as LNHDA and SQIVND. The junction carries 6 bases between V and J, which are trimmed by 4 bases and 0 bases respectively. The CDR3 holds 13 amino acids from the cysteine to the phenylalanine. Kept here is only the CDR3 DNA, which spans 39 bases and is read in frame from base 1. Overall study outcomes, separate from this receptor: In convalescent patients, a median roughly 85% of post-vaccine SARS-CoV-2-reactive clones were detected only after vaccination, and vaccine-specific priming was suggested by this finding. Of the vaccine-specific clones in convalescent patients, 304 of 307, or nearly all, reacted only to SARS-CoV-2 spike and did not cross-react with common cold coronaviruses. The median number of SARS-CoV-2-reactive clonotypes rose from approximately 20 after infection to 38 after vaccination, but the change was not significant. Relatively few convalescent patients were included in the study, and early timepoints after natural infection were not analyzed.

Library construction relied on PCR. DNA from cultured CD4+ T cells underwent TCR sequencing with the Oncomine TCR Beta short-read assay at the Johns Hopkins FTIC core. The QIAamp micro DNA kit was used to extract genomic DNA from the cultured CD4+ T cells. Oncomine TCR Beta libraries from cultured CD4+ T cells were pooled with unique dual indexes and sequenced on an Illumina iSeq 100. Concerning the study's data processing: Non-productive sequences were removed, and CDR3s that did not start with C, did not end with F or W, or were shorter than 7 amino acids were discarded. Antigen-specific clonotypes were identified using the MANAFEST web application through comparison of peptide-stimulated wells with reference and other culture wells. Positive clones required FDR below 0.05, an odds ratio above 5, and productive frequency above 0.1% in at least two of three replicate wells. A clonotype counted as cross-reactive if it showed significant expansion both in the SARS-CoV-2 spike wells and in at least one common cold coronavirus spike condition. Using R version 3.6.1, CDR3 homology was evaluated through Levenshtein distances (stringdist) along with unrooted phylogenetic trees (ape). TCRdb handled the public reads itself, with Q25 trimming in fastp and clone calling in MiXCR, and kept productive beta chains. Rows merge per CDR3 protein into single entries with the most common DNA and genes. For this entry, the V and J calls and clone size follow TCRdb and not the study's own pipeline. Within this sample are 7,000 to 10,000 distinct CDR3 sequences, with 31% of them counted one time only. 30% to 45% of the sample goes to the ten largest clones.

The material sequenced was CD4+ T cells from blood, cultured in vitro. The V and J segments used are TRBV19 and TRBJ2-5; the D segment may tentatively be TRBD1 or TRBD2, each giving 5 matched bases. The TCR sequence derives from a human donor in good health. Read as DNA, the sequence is TGTGCCAGTAGTAGGGGGTACCAAGAGACCCAGTACTTC. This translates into CASSRGYQETQYF.